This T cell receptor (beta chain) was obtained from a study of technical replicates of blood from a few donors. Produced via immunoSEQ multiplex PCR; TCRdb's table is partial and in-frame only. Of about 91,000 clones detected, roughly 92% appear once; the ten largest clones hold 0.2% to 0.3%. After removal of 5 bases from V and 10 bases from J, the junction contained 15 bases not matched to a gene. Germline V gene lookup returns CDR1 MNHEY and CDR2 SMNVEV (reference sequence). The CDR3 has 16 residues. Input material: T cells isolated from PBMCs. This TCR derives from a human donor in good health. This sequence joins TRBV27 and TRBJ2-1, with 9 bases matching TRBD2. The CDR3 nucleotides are TGTGCCAGCAGTCCCTTAGGGCTAGCGGGGTTGAGGGAGCAGTTCTTC. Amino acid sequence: CASSPLGLAGLREQFF.